The present T cell receptor beta chain was sequenced within a study of neurological immune-mediated disorders. Study-level results: None of the CDR3 amino acid sequences found in expanded clones was shared across subjects. This suggests that the TCR-beta repertoires were private in all groups. Repertoires from 18 of 34 multiple sclerosis patients grouped phylogenetically into a related-CDR3 cluster, suggesting a possible signature.

The V and J ends lost 3 bases and 5 bases, in that order; junction bases with no gene match: 2. The CDR3 is 15 amino acids. Germline V gives CDR1 SGHKS, CDR2 YYEKEE (reference sequence). From 15-18 subjects, each sequencing run yielded over 170 million TCR-beta sequences. TCRdb used MiXCR to reprocess the 5' RACE reads, holding one entry per CDR3 protein. Among around 130,000 distinct CDR3 sequences listed, about 3.4% were seen once. This clonotype came up many times. Its antigen is undetermined. The material sequenced was PBMCs. The receptor was derived from a woman in her twenties or thirties with multiple sclerosis. The chain is built from TRBV5-5 and TRBJ2-2; 12 nucleotides agree with TRBD2. In DNA form, the CDR3 reads TGTGCCAGCAGCTCCCTAGCGGGAGGGACCGGGGAGCTGTTTTTT. Its translation: CASSSLAGGTGELFF.